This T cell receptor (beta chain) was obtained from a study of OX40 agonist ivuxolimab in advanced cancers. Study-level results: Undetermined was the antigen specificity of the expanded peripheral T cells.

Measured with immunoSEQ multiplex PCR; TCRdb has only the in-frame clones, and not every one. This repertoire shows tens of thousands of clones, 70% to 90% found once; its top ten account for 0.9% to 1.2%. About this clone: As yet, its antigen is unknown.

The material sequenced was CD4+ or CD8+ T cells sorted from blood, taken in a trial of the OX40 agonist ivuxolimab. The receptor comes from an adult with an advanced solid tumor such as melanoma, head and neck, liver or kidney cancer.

The CDR3 protein is CASSRGNYGYTF. The CDR3 DNA sequence: TGTGCCAGCAGCAGGGGTAACTATGGCTACACCTTC. The chain couples TRBV9 to TRBJ1-2, with a tentative D call TRBD1 (5 bases). Germline CDR1 reads SGDLS; CDR2 reads YYNGEE. V was trimmed by 4 bases and J by 1 base, leaving 5 bases between them. CDR3 size: 12 residues.